Below, one T cell receptor (beta chain) is given with its context. Its specificity is unknown. These data are taken from a study of siplizumab effects on memory and regulatory T cells. The study, taken as a whole, reports: About 80-97% of proliferating CD4+ or CD8+ clones had no assignable naive or memory phenotype.

The V end lost 7 bases, the J end lost 4 bases, and 10 bases lay between the germline ends. CDR1 is GTSNPN and CDR2 is SVGIG in the germline V gene (reference sequence). The CDR3 is made up of 11 amino acids. Around 10^5 TCR templates per sample were assayed. Libraries were prepared by immunoSEQ multiplex PCR; TCRdb keeps only in-frame clonotypes and omits some of them. The table includes fewer than 80,000 clones, 93% detected once. This rearrangement joins TRBV30 to TRBJ1-2; D remains ambiguous. The receptor's source is a human donor in good health. Sequencing was performed on CD8+ T cells sorted from blood. In DNA form, the CDR3 reads TGTGCCTTAACGGATATCTATGGCTACACCTTC. This sequence encodes CALTDIYGYTF. The full variable domain, completed using reference TRBV30 and TRBJ1-2, is SQTIHQWPATLVQPVGSPLSLECTVEGTSNPNLYWYRQAAGRGLQLLFYSVGIGQISSEVPQNLSASRPQDRQFILSSKKLLLSDSGFYLCALTDIYGYTFGSGTRLTVV.